This TCR beta chain emerged from a study of shared clonotypes between healthy human individuals. Across the study: Two female and a few male donors aged 18 to 49 were enrolled.

The CDR3 length is 15 residues. The V and J ends lost 6 bases and 9 bases, in that order; junction bases with no gene match: 13. Germline V gene data show CDR1 as SNHLY and CDR2 as FYNNEI. Among the donors, all were Caucasian adults who lived in Nashville, Tennessee. Some clones are missing from TCRdb's copy, which holds only in-frame ones; the method was immunoSEQ multiplex PCR. This sample yields some 2 million clones, of which about 95% are seen a single time; roughly 0.13% belongs to the top ten. Source material: naive CD4+ T cells sorted from blood. Specified subset: CD45RA+ positively selected. The chain carries TRBV2 and TRBJ2-2; 7 nucleotides agree with TRBD2. This clonotype was sampled from a man between 18 and 35 years old in good health. The CDR3 coding sequence is TGTGCCAGCAGGGATGGACTAGATGGAGGGAGGGAGCTGTTTTTT. It translates to CASRDGLDGGRELFF. The whole variable domain, remainder taken from reference TRBV2 and TRBJ2-2, is EPEVTQTPSHQVTQMGQEVILRCVPISNHLYFYWYRQILGQKVEFLVSFYNNEISEKSEIFDDQFSVERPDGSNFTLKIRSTKLEDSAMYFCASRDGLDGGRELFFGEGSRLTVL.